This passage covers 10 T cell receptor beta chains from one sample sequenced in a study of T cell repertoires in cytomegalovirus infection. These receptors lack a known antigen. One entry per CDR3 protein results from TCRdb running MiXCR on the reads. The sample has approximately 83,000 distinct CDR3 sequences, about 24% seen once. Sequencing used CD8+ T cells from cultured PBMCs, obtained from culture after CMV antigen stimulation. The receptors were gathered from a human donor in good health (CMV status not recorded). Some clones in this sample may be carry-over from other donors' samples.

The V call is TRBV12-3 or TRBV12-4, the J call TRBJ1-1, with D unresolved. Trimming removed 6 bases at V and 4 bases at J, with 9 bases between. The CDR3 has 12 residues. CDR3 nucleotide sequence: TGTGCCAGCAGCGATCGGGGCACTGAAGCTTTCTTT. Amino acid sequence: CASSDRGTEAFF.

This rearrangement joins TRBV7-9 to TRBJ1-5, with D possibly being TRBD1 (5 bases). Germline values: CDR1 SEHNR, CDR2 FQNEAQ (reference sequence). This CDR3 contains 12 residues. With 4 bases removed from V and 12 bases from J, the gap between germline ends came to 13 bases. The CDR3 protein is CASSSDSRLQHF. The DNA of the CDR3 is TGTGCCAGCAGCTCCGACAGTCGGCTCCAGCATTTT. The full variable domain, rest sourced from reference TRBV7-9 and TRBJ1-5, is DTGVSQNPRHKITKRGQNVTFRCDPISEHNRLYWYRQTLGQGPEFLTYFQNEAQLEKSRLLSDRFSAERPKGSFSTLEIQRTEQGDSAMYLCASSSDSRLQHFGDGTRLSIL.

The table lists this clonotype with a few counts. The V call is TRBV4-2, the J call TRBJ1-2; no definite D call. V gave up 1 base and J gave up 8 bases, with 20 bases separating them. The CDR3 spans 16 residues. Germline V gene sequence: CDR1 LGHNA, CDR2 YNFKEQ. For the CDR3, the DNA is TGTGCCAGCAGCCAAGGGTTAAGTTTGACCCTGAGGGGCTACACCTTC. This translates into CASSQGLSLTLRGYTF.

Concerning this clonotype: One end of the junction varies from germline; a read error may be responsible. J is TRBJ2-1 and V is TRBV9; D is perhaps TRBD1 (6 bases). Germline values: CDR1 SGDLS, CDR2 YYNGEE. The CDR3 length is 14 residues. The chain's CDR3 is CASSEDSAYNKQFF. The CDR3 DNA reads TGCGCCAGCAGCGAGGACAGCGCCTACAATAAGCAGTTCTTC.

Ten or more counts support this clonotype. This sequence joins TRBV19 and TRBJ2-1, with 8 bases aligning to TRBD1. CDR1 LNHDA and CDR2 SQIVND come from the germline V gene (reference sequence). The CDR3 spans 13 residues. The trim removed 10 bases at V and 3 bases at J, leaving 5 bases unmatched. In nucleotides, the CDR3 is TGTGCCATCGGACAGGGTCTCTACAATGAGCAGTTCTTC. This gives the protein CAIGQGLYNEQFF.

This clonotype was seen ten or more times. DNA of the CDR3: TGTGCCAGCAGCCCAGGCAGGGCCGGGGAGCTGTTTTTT. It is translated as CASSPGRAGELFF. The chain has TRBV7-6 and TRBJ2-2, with D tentatively TRBD1 (5 bases). The ends were cut back, 5 bases at V and 6 bases at J, with 10 bases in the middle. CDR3 length: 13 residues. Germline V lookup: CDR1 SGHVS, CDR2 FNYEAQ.

The chain couples TRBV27 to TRBJ2-1; the D gene is possibly TRBD2 (5 bases). The CDR3 totals 14 residues. Deletions cut 6 bases from V and 1 base from J, with 10 bases between. Germline CDR1 reads MNHEY; CDR2 reads SMNVEV (reference sequence). Here the CDR3 DNA reads TGTGCCAGCAGCAGCGGCATATCCTACAATGAGCAGTTCTTC. Protein: CASSSGISYNEQFF.

This clonotype was picked up a small number of times. The V and J genes are TRBV11-2 and TRBJ2-7, with 7 bases fitting TRBD1. J gave up 5 bases and V 2 bases, and 6 bases lay outside the gene matches. This CDR3 contains 14 residues. In germline, CDR1 is SGHAT, CDR2 FQNNGV. The CDR3 coding sequence is TGTGCCAGCAGCTTAAAGAAAGACAGGGACGAGCAGTACTTC. This translates into CASSLKKDRDEQYF.

The sample holds many counts of this clonotype. V usage is TRBV7-6 and J usage is TRBJ2-1; TRBD2 matches at 8 bases. The V segment lost 6 bases and the J segment 6 bases; nucleotides outside the gene matches: 4. This CDR3 has 13 residues. Germline V gene lookup returns CDR1 SGHVS and CDR2 FNYEAQ. CDR3 sequence: CASSTGTSNEQFF. The CDR3 region has the DNA TGTGCCAGCAGTACCGGGACTAGCAATGAGCAGTTCTTC.

This clonotype was detected a few times. The DNA of the CDR3 is TGTGCCACCAGCAGGGACTCGGTGGAACCCGGTTACAATGAGCAGTTCTTC. Protein: CATSRDSVEPGYNEQFF. The chain joins TRBV15 to TRBJ2-1, with D perhaps matching TRBD2 (5 bases). Trimming cost V 3 bases and J 4 bases, with 19 bases left between them. Germline values: CDR1 LNHNV, CDR2 YYDKDF (reference sequence). The CDR3 covers 17 residues. The whole variable domain, filled in from reference TRBV15 and TRBJ2-1, reads DAMVIQNPRYQVTQFGKPVTLSCSQTLNHNVMYWYQQKSSQAPKLLFHYYDKDFNNEADTPDNFQSRRPNTSFCFLDIRSPGLGDTAMYLCATSRDSVEPGYNEQFFGPGTRLTVL.